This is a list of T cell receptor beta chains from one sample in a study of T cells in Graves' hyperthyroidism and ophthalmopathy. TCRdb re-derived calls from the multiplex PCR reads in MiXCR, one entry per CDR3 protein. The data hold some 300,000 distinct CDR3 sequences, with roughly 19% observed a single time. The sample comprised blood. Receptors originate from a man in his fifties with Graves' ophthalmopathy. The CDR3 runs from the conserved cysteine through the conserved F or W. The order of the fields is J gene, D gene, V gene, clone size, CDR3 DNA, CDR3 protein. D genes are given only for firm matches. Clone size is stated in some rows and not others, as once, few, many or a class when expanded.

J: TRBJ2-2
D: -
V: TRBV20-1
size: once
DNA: TGCAGTGCCCCTTGGGCCCGGTTGGGAACCGGGGAGCTGTTTTTT
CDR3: CSAPWARLGTGELFF

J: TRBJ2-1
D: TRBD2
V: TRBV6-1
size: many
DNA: TGTGCCAGCAGTTATAGACTAGCGGGAGGTTTAGATGAGCAGTTCTTC
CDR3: CASSYRLAGGLDEQFF

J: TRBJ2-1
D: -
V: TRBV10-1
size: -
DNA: TGCGCCAGCAGTGCAGGGACCCTCTACAATGAGCAGTTCTTC
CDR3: CASSAGTLYNEQFF

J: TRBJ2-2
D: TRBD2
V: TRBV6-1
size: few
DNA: TGTGCCAGCACCAAAGGGGGACTAGCGGGAGTCATCAACACCGGGGAGCTGTTTTTT
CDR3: CASTKGGLAGVINTGELFF

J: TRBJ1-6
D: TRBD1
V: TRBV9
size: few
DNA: TGTGCCAGCAGCGTAGAACAGGGGAATTCACCCCTCCACTTT
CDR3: CASSVEQGNSPLHF

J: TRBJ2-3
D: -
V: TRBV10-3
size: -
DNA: TGTGCCATCAGTGGTGGAGGAGATACGCAGTATTTT
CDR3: CAISGGGDTQYF

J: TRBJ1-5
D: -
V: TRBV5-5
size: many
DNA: TGTGCCAGCAGCTTGGTCCCCGCAGATCCCAATCAGCCCCAGCATTTT
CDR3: CASSLVPADPNQPQHF

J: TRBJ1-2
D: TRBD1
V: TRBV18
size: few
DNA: TGTGCCAGCTCACCACCGGTACAGGGGGCGGACCGTGGCTACACCTTC
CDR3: CASSPPVQGADRGYTF

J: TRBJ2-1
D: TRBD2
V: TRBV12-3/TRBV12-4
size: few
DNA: TGTGCCAGCAGCAACCAGGGACTAGCGGGAGGGCGGAGCTCCTACAATGAGCAGTTCTTC
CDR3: CASSNQGLAGGRSSYNEQFF

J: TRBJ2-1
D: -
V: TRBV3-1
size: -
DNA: TGTGCCAGCAGCCAAGTGTCTAGTCCCTACAATGAGCAGTTCTTC
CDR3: CASSQVSSPYNEQFF

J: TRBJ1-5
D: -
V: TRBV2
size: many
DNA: TGTGCCAGCAGGCAGACAGTCCGGTCCAATCAGCCCCAGCATTTT
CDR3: CASRQTVRSNQPQHF

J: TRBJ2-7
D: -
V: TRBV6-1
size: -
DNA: TGTGCCAGCAGAAACACAGGGTTCGACTACGAGCAGTACTTC
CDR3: CASRNTGFDYEQYF

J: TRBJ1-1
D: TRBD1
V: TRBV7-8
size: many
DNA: TGTGCCAGCAGCCCGACAGGGCGGGAGAACACTGAAGCTTTCTTT
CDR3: CASSPTGRENTEAFF

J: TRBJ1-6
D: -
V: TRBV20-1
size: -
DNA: TGCAGTGCCAAAGAGTCGTTGGCATCACCCCTCCACTTT
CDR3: CSAKESLASPLHF

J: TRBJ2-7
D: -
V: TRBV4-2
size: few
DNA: TGTGCCAGCAGCCAAGAATACGAGTCGACCTACGAGCAGTACTTC
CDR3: CASSQEYESTYEQYF

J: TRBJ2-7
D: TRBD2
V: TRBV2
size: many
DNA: TGTGCCAGCAGTGAGCGGACTAGCGGGAGGAATCACTACGAGCAGTACTTC
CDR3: CASSERTSGRNHYEQYF

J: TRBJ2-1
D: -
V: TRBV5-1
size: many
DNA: TGCGCCAGCAGCTTGGGGCAGGGAGGCAATGAGCAGTTCTTC
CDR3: CASSLGQGGNEQFF

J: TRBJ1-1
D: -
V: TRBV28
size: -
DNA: TGTGCCAGCAGTTTAGCCTCCCTAGTTGAAGCTTTCTTT
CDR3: CASSLASLVEAFF

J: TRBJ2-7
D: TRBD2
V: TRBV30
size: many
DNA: TGTGCCTGGAGGGGGGAGGGACTAGCGGGCAACGAGCAGTACTTC
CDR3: CAWRGEGLAGNEQYF

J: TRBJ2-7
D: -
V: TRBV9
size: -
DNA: TGTGCCAGCAGCGTAGCTGAGGTGGGCTACGGGCAGTACTTC
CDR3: CASSVAEVGYGQYF

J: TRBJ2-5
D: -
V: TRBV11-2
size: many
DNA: TGTGCCAGCAGCTCGACAGTCGCCCAAGAGACCCAGTACTTC
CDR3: CASSSTVAQETQYF

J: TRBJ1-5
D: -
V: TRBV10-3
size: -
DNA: TGTGCCATCAGTGAGATGGGTCAGCCCCAGCATTTT
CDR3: CAISEMGQPQHF

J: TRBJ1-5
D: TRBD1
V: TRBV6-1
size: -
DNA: TGTGCCAGCAGAGGGACAGCGTACAATCAGCCCCAGCATTTT
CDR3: CASRGTAYNQPQHF

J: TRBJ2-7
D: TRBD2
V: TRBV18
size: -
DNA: TGTGCCAGCTCGCCCCGGGCTAGCGGATCCTCCTACGAGCAGTACTTC
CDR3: CASSPRASGSSYEQYF

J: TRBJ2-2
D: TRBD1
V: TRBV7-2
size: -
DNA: TGTGCCAGCAGCTTAACCGGGACAGGGCTCACCGGGGAGCTGTTTTTT
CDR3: CASSLTGTGLTGELFF

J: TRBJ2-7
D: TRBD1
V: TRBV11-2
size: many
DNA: TGTGCCAGCAGGTCAGGGGGTTCCTCCTACGAGCAGTACTTC
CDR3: CASRSGGSSYEQYF

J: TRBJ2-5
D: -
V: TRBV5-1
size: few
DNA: TGCGCCAGCACCCTCCTAGGGCGGGGTGGTGAGACCCAGTACTTC
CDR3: CASTLLGRGGETQYF

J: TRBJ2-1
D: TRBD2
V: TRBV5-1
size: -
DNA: TGCGCCAGCAGCCCCCTAATAGCTAGCGGGAGAATTGAGCAGTTCTTC
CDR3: CASSPLIASGRIEQFF

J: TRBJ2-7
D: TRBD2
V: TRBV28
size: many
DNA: TGTGCCAGCAGTATCACTAGCGGGAGCGAGCAGTACTTC
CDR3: CASSITSGSEQYF

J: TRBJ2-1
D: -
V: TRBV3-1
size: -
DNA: TGTGCCAGCAGCAAAGTTGCGGGTACGACTAACAATGAGCAGTTCTTC
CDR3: CASSKVAGTTNNEQFF

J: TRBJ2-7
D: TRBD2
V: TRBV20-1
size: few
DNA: TGCAGTGCTAACTCGGGGGGGGAGGAGCAGTACTTC
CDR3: CSANSGGEEQYF

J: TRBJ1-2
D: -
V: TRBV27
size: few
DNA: TGTGCCACCTCCACTTGGGACCTAAGGGGCGGCTACACCTTC
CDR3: CATSTWDLRGGYTF

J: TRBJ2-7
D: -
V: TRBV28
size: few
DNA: TGTGCCAGCAGTTTCGGAATCCCCTACGAGCAGTACTTC
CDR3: CASSFGIPYEQYF

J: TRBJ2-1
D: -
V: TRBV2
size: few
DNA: TGTGCCAGCAGTGAAGCGCACACACAGGGTCCCTGGTTCTTC
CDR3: CASSEAHTQGPWFF

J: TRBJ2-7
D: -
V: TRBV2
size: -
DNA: TGTGCCAGCAGGACAGGCTTCAGCTCCTACGAGCAGTACTTC
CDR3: CASRTGFSSYEQYF

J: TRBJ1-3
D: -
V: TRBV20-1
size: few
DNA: TGCAGTGCTAGAGATATGCTCTCTGGAAACACCATATATTTT
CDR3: CSARDMLSGNTIYF

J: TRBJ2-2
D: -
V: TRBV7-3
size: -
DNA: TGTGCCAGCAGCTCCAGTGGCGCAGGGACCGGGGAGCTGTTTTTT
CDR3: CASSSSGAGTGELFF

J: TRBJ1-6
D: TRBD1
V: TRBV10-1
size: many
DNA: TGCGCCAGCAGTGCGGGACAGGGAAAATCACCCCTCCACTTT
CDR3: CASSAGQGKSPLHF

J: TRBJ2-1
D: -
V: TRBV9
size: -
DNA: TGTGCCAGCAGCGTAGGGGACGATGCCTACAATGAGCAGTTCTTC
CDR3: CASSVGDDAYNEQFF

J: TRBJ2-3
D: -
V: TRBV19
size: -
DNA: TGTGCCAGTAGTAGTCAAAGGGCAGATACGCAGTATTTT
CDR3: CASSSQRADTQYF

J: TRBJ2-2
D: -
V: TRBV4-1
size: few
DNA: TGCGCCAGCAGCCAAGTCCGGGGACTGAACACCGGGGAGCTGTTTTTT
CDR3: CASSQVRGLNTGELFF

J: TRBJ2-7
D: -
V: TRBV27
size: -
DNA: TGTGCCAGCAGTGAAAACATTTACGAGCAGTACTTC
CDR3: CASSENIYEQYF

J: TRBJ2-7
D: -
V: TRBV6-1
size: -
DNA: TGTGCCAGCAGAATTGACAGCTTTTCCTACGAGCAGTACTTC
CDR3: CASRIDSFSYEQYF

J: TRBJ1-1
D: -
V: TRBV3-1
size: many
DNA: TGTGCCAGCAGCCACGCAGTGGGGCCCGGGAGCACTGAAGCTTTCTTT
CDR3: CASSHAVGPGSTEAFF

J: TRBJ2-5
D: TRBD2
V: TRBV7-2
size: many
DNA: TGTGCCAGCAGCTCACGTACTAGCGGGAGGAGAGAGACCCAGTACTTC
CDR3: CASSSRTSGRRETQYF

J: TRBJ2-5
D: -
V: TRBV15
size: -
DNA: TGTGCCACCAGCATCCGGGCGGGGTCGGGGGAGACCCAGTACTTC
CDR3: CATSIRAGSGETQYF